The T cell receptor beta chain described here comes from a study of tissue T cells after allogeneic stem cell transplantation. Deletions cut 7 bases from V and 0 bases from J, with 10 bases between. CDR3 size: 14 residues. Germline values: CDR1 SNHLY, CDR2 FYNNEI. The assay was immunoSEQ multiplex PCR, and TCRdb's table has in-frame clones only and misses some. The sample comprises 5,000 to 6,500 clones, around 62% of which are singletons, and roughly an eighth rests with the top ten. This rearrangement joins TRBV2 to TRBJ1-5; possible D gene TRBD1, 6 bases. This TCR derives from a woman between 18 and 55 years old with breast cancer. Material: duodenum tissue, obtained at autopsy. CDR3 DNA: TGTGCCAGCACAGGGGCAAATAGCAATCAGCCCCAGCATTTT. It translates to CASTGANSNQPQHF.